Detailed here is one TCR beta chain. The V gene's germline CDR1 is KGHSH and CDR2 LQKENI. The V segment lost 3 bases and the J segment 6 bases; nucleotides outside the gene matches: 4. The CDR3 spans 13 residues. These data originate in a study of blood T cell repertoires in COVID-19. Background on the study: The United States, Italy and Spain were the sources of the acute and convalescent COVID-19 samples. PBMCs, B-cell-depleted T cells, or T cells provided the cDNA or gDNA that made up the material.

In the study's own analysis: Amplification of reference gene primers provided the estimated nucleated cell counts. Measured with immunoSEQ multiplex PCR; TCRdb has only the in-frame clones, and not every one. Clone size and V and J calls were adopted from that table, with D and trimming inferred from the DNA. The sample gives 350,000 to 400,000 clones, 90% of which show up once; 6.5% to 8% is in the top ten. The chain has TRBV18 and TRBJ1-2; 7 nucleotides align to TRBD1. Material for sequencing was peripheral blood. This TCR derives from a man aged 18 to 35 with active or convalescent COVID-19. The DNA of the CDR3 is TGTGCCAGCTCACCGACAGGGTTTGATGGCTACACCTTC. Its protein is CASSPTGFDGYTF.